Given below is one T cell receptor (beta chain) in context. This clonotype was detected a few times. It lacks a known antigen. No base-level quality is on record; no much larger clone is a single base apart. The donors were roughly 39 Caucasian individuals from Russia, aged roughly 6 to 95 years, who were systemically healthy. Each donor gave 8 to 10 milliliters of peripheral blood, drawn into EDTA-treated Vacutainer tubes. PBMCs were isolated by Ficoll-Paque density-gradient centrifugation, with at least 6 million obtained per sample. Total RNA was extracted from PBMCs with Trizol reagent, with at least 6 micrograms obtained per sample. For every donor, an aliquot of PBMCs went through flow cytometry to measure the percentages of naive CD45RAhigh/CD27high T cells. This sample stems from a study of blood T cells in healthy people across ages (dated by TCRdb to between 2014 and 2016). For the wider study: Template switching captured roughly one uniquely barcoded TCR beta cDNA molecule per two T cells in model experiments. Using the same blood draw, the study looked at two additional independent replicas of 1 million unique cDNA reads for two donors, one aged 18 to 30 and the other aged 80 or older. The donors were split into four age groups: young (average 16 years), middle-aged (more than 35), aged (roughly 68) and long-lived (under 85). Using deep sequencing normalized with unique cDNA molecular identifiers, the study measured how TCR beta repertoire diversity changes with age. To avoid experimental bias, donors of different ages were randomly spread across the sequencing lanes.

Library construction relied on 5' RACE. The run used an Illumina HiSeq 2500. The second PCR ran for roughly 6 to 11 cycles and used a J-beta primer mix along with a sample-barcoded 5' primer. A unique molecular identifier was introduced onto each TCR beta cDNA molecule by a template-switch 5' adaptor carrying 12 random nucleotides. Each sample yielded at least 2.5 million CDR3-containing paired-end reads. All of the RNA was converted into first-strand cDNA using the Mint cDNA synthesis kit, with a TRBC-specific oligonucleotide serving as the primer. All cDNA was treated with uracil-DNA glycosylase and then went through a first 18-cycle PCR with the universal primers M1SS and BC2_uni_R. In the source study's methods: For normalization, 1 million high-quality reads were randomly selected from each sample, with every read carrying a distinct molecular identifier. Instead of being binned into consensus sequences, reads that shared molecular identifiers were thrown out. MiTCR, with a Q25 quality threshold and the strictest error-elimination algorithm, was used for CDR3 identification, clonotype clustering and error correction. A nonparametric unseen species model with Euler transformation was used to estimate a lower bound on total TCR beta diversity. TCRdb trimmed the raw reads at Q25, called clones with MiXCR and kept productive beta chains. Under each unique CDR3 protein, matching rows form one entry showing the most common genes and DNA. TCRdb, rather than the study authors, made the V and J calls. In this sample the table shows about 1.1 million distinct CDR3 sequences, 35% to 40% of which occur a single time. The top ten constitute around 13% of the sample.

What the research found in general, with its limitations: The long-lived group showed more naive CD4+ T cells, fewer expanded clones and increased TCR diversity than the aged group, suggesting age selection. Observed TCR beta diversity per million T cells fell roughly linearly with age, and a significant reduction was already apparent by age roughly 40. A strong correlation was found between observed TCR beta diversity and the percentage of naive T cells measured by flow cytometry. Total diversity estimates from one million sequenced T cells were considered lower bounds and underestimates. Because the CMV infection status of the donors was unknown, age-related changes in expanded clonotypes may potentially have been confounded. Conclusive comparison of naive and antigen-experienced compartments was prevented by the profiling of bulk unsorted PBMCs.

The CDR3 contains 14 residues, cysteine and phenylalanine counted. Left in the record is the CDR3 DNA by itself, 42 bases read in frame from the first base. V was cut back by 5 bases and J by 1 base, leaving a gap of 10 bases between them. The germline V gene (reference sequence) supplies CDR1 MNHNY and CDR2 SVGAGI. The specimen sequenced was blood. The chain links TRBV6-6 with TRBJ2-3, with the D gene call left open. The source of this sequence is a man between 18 and 35 years old in good health. The DNA sequence follows: TGTGCCAGCAGTCGGCGACCACGCACAGATACGCAGTATTTT. This gives the protein CASSRRPRTDTQYF.